This TCR beta chain was sequenced during a study of blood T cell repertoires in COVID-19. Turning to the study itself: Spain, Italy and the United States supplied samples that represented acute and convalescent COVID-19. Nucleic acid was either cDNA or gDNA, and it came from T cells, B-cell-depleted T cells, or PBMCs.

Germline assignment: CDR1 SGHTA and CDR2 FQGNSA. Germline trimming cut 6 bases from V and 5 bases from J; bases unmatched to any gene: 8. This CDR3 region has 15 residues. Original analysis: Amplifying reference gene primers gave estimates of nucleated cell counts. Assay used: immunoSEQ multiplex PCR; TCRdb lists only in-frame clones, some missing. V, J and clone size are those of that table, while D and trimming were read from the DNA. The sample has 120,000 to 150,000 clones; around nine tenths are singletons. The V and J genes are TRBV7-2 and TRBJ2-3; 10 bases line up with TRBD2. Sequencing was done on a sample of peripheral blood. This clonotype was obtained from a woman aged 45-59 years with active or convalescent COVID-19. CDR3 residues: CASSSLAGIGDTQYF. The DNA of the CDR3 is TGTGCCAGCAGTTCACTAGCGGGGATAGGAGATACGCAGTATTTT. The full variable domain, completed using reference TRBV7-2 and TRBJ2-3, is GAGVSQSPSNKVTEKGKDVELRCDPISGHTALYWYRQSLGQGLEFLIYFQGNSAPDKSGLPSDRFSAERTGGSVSTLTIQRTQQEDSAVYLCASSSLAGIGDTQYFGPGTRLTVL.